This is a list of T cell receptor beta chains from one sample in a study of OX40 agonist ivuxolimab in advanced cancers. TCRdb's copy holds only in-frame clones and misses some; the assay was immunoSEQ multiplex PCR. The data show 50,000 to 70,000 clones, with more than 80% seen just once and roughly an eighth held by the top ten. This specimen consisted of CD4+ or CD8+ T cells sorted from blood, obtained in a trial of the OX40 agonist ivuxolimab. These receptors were obtained from an adult with an advanced solid tumor such as melanoma, head and neck, liver or kidney cancer. Both conserved end residues are part of each CDR3. The D gene is left open where the match is weak. Clone size is shown for a subset of rows, as once, few, many or a class of expanded clone.

size: -
J: TRBJ2-2
V: TRBV30
D: -
DNA: TGTGCCTGGTCCGTCGGTTGGGAGCTGTTTTTT
CDR3: CAWSVGWELFF

size: -
J: TRBJ2-1
V: TRBV6-4
D: TRBD2
DNA: TGTGCCAGCAGTGTCAGCGGGGTAAGGGGCTACAATGAGCAGTTCTTC
CDR3: CASSVSGVRGYNEQFF

size: -
J: TRBJ2-2
V: TRBV4-1
D: TRBD2
DNA: TGCGCCAGCAGCCAACGGGGGGAGGGGATCCCCGGGGAGCTGTTTTTT
CDR3: CASSQRGEGIPGELFF

size: -
J: TRBJ2-5
V: TRBV5-1
D: TRBD1
DNA: TGCGCCAGCAGCTCCTCCCGGGACAGGGGGCGGGAGGGGACCCAGTACTTC
CDR3: CASSSSRDRGREGTQYF

size: -
J: TRBJ2-7
V: TRBV7-2
D: TRBD2
DNA: TGTGCCAGCAGCTTAGGACCTAGCGGGACCTACGAGCAGTACTTC
CDR3: CASSLGPSGTYEQYF

size: -
J: TRBJ2-7
V: TRBV27
D: -
DNA: TGTGCCAGCAGCCAGAGGACCTCTACCTACGAGCAGTACTTC
CDR3: CASSQRTSTYEQYF

size: -
J: TRBJ2-7
V: TRBV4-2
D: -
DNA: TGTGCCAGCAGCCAACAAATCACCAGGAGGGACTCCTACGAGCAGTACTTC
CDR3: CASSQQITRRDSYEQYF

size: -
J: TRBJ2-2
V: TRBV5-1
D: -
DNA: TGCGCCAGCATTTGGGCCGGGGAGCTGTTTTTT
CDR3: CASIWAGELFF

size: -
J: TRBJ2-7
V: TRBV10-2
D: -
DNA: TGCGCCAGCAGTGAGTCATGGGGGCCCTACGAGCAGTACTTC
CDR3: CASSESWGPYEQYF

size: -
J: TRBJ1-1
V: TRBV19
D: -
DNA: TGTGCCAGTAACCCACAGGGTTTGAACACTGAAGCTTTCTTT
CDR3: CASNPQGLNTEAFF

size: -
J: TRBJ1-1
V: TRBV27
D: TRBD1
DNA: TGTGCCAGCAGTTTATTCTCTCAGGGGGCCGGCACTGAAGCTTTCTTT
CDR3: CASSLFSQGAGTEAFF

size: -
J: TRBJ2-1
V: TRBV9
D: TRBD2
DNA: TGTGCCAGCAGCGTGGGACTAGCGGGAACCAATGAGCAGTTCTTC
CDR3: CASSVGLAGTNEQFF

size: -
J: TRBJ2-1
V: TRBV7-9
D: -
DNA: TGTGCCAGCAGCCCCGACCTGCCCAATGAGCAGTTCTTC
CDR3: CASSPDLPNEQFF

size: -
J: TRBJ2-7
V: TRBV10-1
D: TRBD1
DNA: TGCGCCAGCAGTGATACGACAGGGGGTTCCTACGAGCAGTACTTC
CDR3: CASSDTTGGSYEQYF

size: -
J: TRBJ2-1
V: TRBV7-3
D: -
DNA: TGTGCCAGCAGCGAGGGCTTGGGGGACTTCTCCTACAATGAGCAGTTCTTC
CDR3: CASSEGLGDFSYNEQFF

size: -
J: TRBJ1-1
V: TRBV5-6
D: TRBD1
DNA: TGTGCCAGCAGCTTCGTGGGGGGACAGGGCGACACTGAAGCTTTCTTT
CDR3: CASSFVGGQGDTEAFF

size: -
J: TRBJ2-7
V: TRBV11-2
D: TRBD1
DNA: TGTGCCAGCAGCCCCTGGACAGGGAACGAGCAGTACTTC
CDR3: CASSPWTGNEQYF

size: -
J: TRBJ2-7
V: TRBV5-1
D: -
DNA: TGCGCCAGCAGCCACCCCTCGGGCCAAGGAGGTTACGAGCAGTACTTC
CDR3: CASSHPSGQGGYEQYF

size: -
J: TRBJ2-7
V: TRBV13
D: -
DNA: TGTGCCAGCAGCCGAGGCCCCGAGCAGTACTTC
CDR3: CASSRGPEQYF

size: -
J: TRBJ2-2
V: TRBV5-1
D: TRBD2
DNA: TGCGCCAGCAGCTTGGAACTAGCGGGGAGACCGGGGAACACCGGGGAGCTGTTTTTT
CDR3: CASSLELAGRPGNTGELFF

size: -
J: TRBJ2-1
V: TRBV28
D: -
DNA: TGTGCCAGCAGTATATCGGGTGAGCAGTTCTTC
CDR3: CASSISGEQFF

size: -
J: TRBJ1-1
V: TRBV9
D: -
DNA: TGTGCCAGCAGCGTAGGTGCGCTTAGTGAAGCTTTCTTT
CDR3: CASSVGALSEAFF

size: -
J: TRBJ2-5
V: TRBV12-5
D: TRBD2
DNA: TGTGCTAGTGGTTTGACGGCCTTAGCGGGGGGCGCCCAAGAGACCCAGTACTTC
CDR3: CASGLTALAGGAQETQYF

size: -
J: TRBJ2-1
V: TRBV7-9
D: TRBD1
DNA: TGTGCCAGCAGCCCGCGACAGGGGGTCCACTACAATGAGCAGTTCTTC
CDR3: CASSPRQGVHYNEQFF

size: -
J: TRBJ1-1
V: TRBV9
D: -
DNA: TGTGCCAGCAGACCGCAGGGTGCCACTGAAGCTTTCTTT
CDR3: CASRPQGATEAFF

size: few
J: TRBJ1-2
V: TRBV27
D: TRBD1
DNA: TGTGCCAGCAGAACGACCGGGACAGGGAAACCCTACACCTTC
CDR3: CASRTTGTGKPYTF

size: -
J: TRBJ2-7
V: TRBV19
D: -
DNA: TGTGCCAGTAGTTCAGACAGGTTCCACGAGCAGTACTTC
CDR3: CASSSDRFHEQYF

size: -
J: TRBJ2-7
V: TRBV6-1
D: -
DNA: TGTGCCAGCAGAAAAATGGACAGTTACGAGCAGTACTTC
CDR3: CASRKMDSYEQYF

size: -
J: TRBJ1-1
V: TRBV5-1
D: -
DNA: TGCGCCAGCAGCGCAGGAGCTTTGAACACTGAAGCTTTCTTT
CDR3: CASSAGALNTEAFF

size: -
J: TRBJ2-1
V: TRBV27
D: -
DNA: TGTGCCAGCAGTTGGGGAGGGGGCCCCAGCAATGAGCAGTTCTTC
CDR3: CASSWGGGPSNEQFF

size: -
J: TRBJ2-7
V: TRBV4-2
D: -
DNA: TGTGCCAGCAGCCCCCAACTTAGCCACGAGCAGTACTTC
CDR3: CASSPQLSHEQYF

size: -
J: TRBJ2-5
V: TRBV7-8
D: -
DNA: TGTGCCAGCAGCTTAGGGGGACACACACAAGAGACCCAGTACTTC
CDR3: CASSLGGHTQETQYF

size: -
J: TRBJ1-5
V: TRBV9
D: -
DNA: TGTGCCAGCAGCGGGGGGGACAGCAATCAGCCCCAGCATTTT
CDR3: CASSGGDSNQPQHF

size: once
J: TRBJ1-2
V: TRBV5-1
D: TRBD1
DNA: TGCGCCAGCAGCAGGACAGGGGCCGAATCTTCCTATGGCTACACCTTC
CDR3: CASSRTGAESSYGYTF

size: once
J: TRBJ1-5
V: TRBV18
D: -
DNA: TGTGCCAGCTCACCACCTACGGGGGCCCCTAGCAATCAGCCCCAGCATTTT
CDR3: CASSPPTGAPSNQPQHF

size: -
J: TRBJ2-7
V: TRBV13
D: -
DNA: TGTGCCAGCAGCCCCCGGGACTCCTACGAGCAGTACTTC
CDR3: CASSPRDSYEQYF

size: -
J: TRBJ1-1
V: TRBV14
D: -
DNA: TGTGCCAGCAGCCCGTGGGGAGTGAACACTGAAGCTTTCTTT
CDR3: CASSPWGVNTEAFF

size: -
J: TRBJ1-5
V: TRBV28
D: -
DNA: TGTGCCAGCAGCCCTAGGGGAATCCGGGGTCAGCCCCAGCATTTT
CDR3: CASSPRGIRGQPQHF

size: -
J: TRBJ2-1
V: TRBV29-1
D: TRBD2
DNA: TGCAGCGTTGTAGGACTAGTAGACAATGAGCAGTTCTTC
CDR3: CSVVGLVDNEQFF

size: once
J: TRBJ2-7
V: TRBV5-1
D: TRBD1
DNA: TGCGCCAGCAGCACCGGGACAGGGTCTAACGAGCAGTACTTC
CDR3: CASSTGTGSNEQYF

size: -
J: TRBJ2-7
V: TRBV14
D: -
DNA: TGTGCCAGCAGCCAAGACGTAACCTACGAGCAGTACTTC
CDR3: CASSQDVTYEQYF

size: -
J: TRBJ1-1
V: TRBV7-9
D: -
DNA: TGTGCCAGCAGGCGGACAGCAGAAGCTTTCTTT
CDR3: CASRRTAEAFF

size: -
J: TRBJ2-5
V: TRBV28
D: TRBD2
DNA: TGTGCCAGCAGCCCTCGGCGGGAGGGTGGGACCCAGTACTTC
CDR3: CASSPRREGGTQYF

size: -
J: TRBJ2-5
V: TRBV15
D: -
DNA: TGTGCCACCAGCAGAGGCAGGGAACAAGAGACCCAGTACTTC
CDR3: CATSRGREQETQYF

size: -
J: TRBJ1-6
V: TRBV5-1
D: TRBD1
DNA: TGCGCCAGCAGCTCGGGACAGGGCAATTCACCCCTCCACTTT
CDR3: CASSSGQGNSPLHF

size: -
J: TRBJ2-7
V: TRBV5-6
D: TRBD1
DNA: TGTGCCAGCAGCCTGGGTCAGGGGGCCTACGAGCAGTACTTC
CDR3: CASSLGQGAYEQYF

size: -
J: TRBJ2-3
V: TRBV27
D: TRBD2
DNA: TGTGCCAGCAGTTTATGGGCTAGCGGGAGCACAGATACGCAGTATTTT
CDR3: CASSLWASGSTDTQYF

size: -
J: TRBJ2-3
V: TRBV27
D: -
DNA: TGTGCCAGCCGTACTAAGGTGGCTAACACAGATACGCAGTATTTT
CDR3: CASRTKVANTDTQYF

size: -
J: TRBJ2-7
V: TRBV27
D: -
DNA: TGTGCCAGCAGTTTATGGGGGGCCAGGGGGGAGCAGTACTTC
CDR3: CASSLWGARGEQYF

size: -
J: TRBJ1-5
V: TRBV10-3
D: TRBD1
DNA: TGTGCCACGGGACAGGGTCTGGATAGCAATCAGCCCCAGCATTTT
CDR3: CATGQGLDSNQPQHF

size: once
J: TRBJ2-7
V: TRBV7-8
D: -
DNA: TGTGCCAGCAGCTTAGCGAACCGGGCCTACGAGCAGTACTTC
CDR3: CASSLANRAYEQYF

size: once
J: TRBJ2-7
V: TRBV19
D: -
DNA: TGTGCCAGTAGTTCCCGCTACGAGCAGTACTTC
CDR3: CASSSRYEQYF

size: -
J: TRBJ2-1
V: TRBV4-1
D: -
DNA: TGCGCCAGCAGTAACCTAGGCGTGAGCTCCTACAATGAGCAGTTCTTC
CDR3: CASSNLGVSSYNEQFF

size: -
J: TRBJ2-7
V: TRBV6-1
D: TRBD2
DNA: TGTGCCAGCAGTGTAGCGGGAGGAGCCTACGAGCAGTACTTC
CDR3: CASSVAGGAYEQYF

size: -
J: TRBJ2-1
V: TRBV5-1
D: -
DNA: TGCGCCAGCAGCTTGCGTTACAATGAGCAGTTCTTC
CDR3: CASSLRYNEQFF

size: -
J: TRBJ2-1
V: TRBV7-3
D: TRBD2
DNA: TGTGCCAGCAGCTCGGGACTAGGGCTAAATGAGCAGTTCTTC
CDR3: CASSSGLGLNEQFF

size: -
J: TRBJ2-7
V: TRBV5-6
D: -
DNA: TGTGCCAGCAGCACCCCGGTCGGGGGTTGGGATGAGCAGTACTTC
CDR3: CASSTPVGGWDEQYF